What follows are 19 T cell receptor beta chains derived from one specimen sequenced in a study of memory CD4+ T cells and cytomegalovirus serostatus. Single viable CD3+CD4+CD8-CD45RO+ cells were sorted as the memory CD4+ T cells. Assay used: immunoSEQ multiplex PCR; TCRdb lists only in-frame clones, some missing. Of some 48,000 clones in the sample, around 80% were seen once. The sequenced sample was memory CD4+ T cells from blood. All receptors come from an adult in good health and CMV-seronegative.

This rearrangement joins TRBV18 to TRBJ1-1; possible D gene TRBD1, 5 bases. V dropped 6 bases and J dropped 1 base, with 18 bases sitting between them. This CDR3 has 16 residues. CDR1 and CDR2 from the germline V gene are KGHSH and LQKENI. CDR3 residues: CASSTTRGGGNTEAFF. Here the CDR3 DNA reads TGTGCCAGCTCTACCACACGCGGTGGGGGGAACACTGAAGCTTTCTTT.

The V call is TRBV7-2, the J call TRBJ1-1; no reliable D call. V lost 0 bases to trimming and J lost 1 base, with 6 bases between them. The CDR3 covers 14 residues. Germline CDR1 SGHTA, CDR2 FQGNSA. CDR3 DNA: TGTGCCAGCAGCTTAGCCCTCTGGAACACTGAAGCTTTCTTT. It specifies CASSLALWNTEAFF.

This chain connects TRBV9 to TRBJ1-5, with TRBD1 identical over 9 bases. CDR1 and CDR2 from the germline V gene are SGDLS and YYNGEE. The J segment lost 7 bases and the V segment lost 2 bases, leaving 7 bases of the junction unmatched. The CDR3 covers 15 residues. CDR3 region: CASSVTGGWEQPQHF. In nucleotides, the CDR3 is TGTGCCAGCAGCGTGACAGGGGGATGGGAGCAGCCCCAGCATTTT.

The chain has TRBV7-9 and TRBJ2-7; weak D call: TRBD2 (5 bases). The CDR3 extends over 13 amino acids. V shed 4 bases and J shed 6 bases, with 13 bases lying between them. The V gene's germline CDR1 is SEHNR and CDR2 FQNEAQ (reference sequence). The CDR3 region is CASSSIPSFEQYF. CDR3 nucleotide sequence: TGTGCCAGCAGCTCAATCCCTAGCTTCGAGCAGTACTTC. The variable domain in full, completed from reference TRBV7-9 and TRBJ2-7, reads DTGVSQNPRHKITKRGQNVTFRCDPISEHNRLYWYRQTLGQGPEFLTYFQNEAQLEKSRLLSDRFSAERPKGSFSTLEIQRTEQGDSAMYLCASSSIPSFEQYFGPGTRLTVT.

This rearrangement joins TRBV5-6 to TRBJ1-3, with 8 bases matching TRBD1. V was pared by 5 bases and J by 4 bases, with 11 bases of the junction left unmatched. The CDR3 spans 16 residues. Germline assignment: CDR1 SGHDT and CDR2 YYEEEE. CDR3 sequence: CASSSKGQGSGNTIYF. CDR3 DNA sequence: TGTGCCAGCAGTAGTAAAGGACAGGGATCGGGAAACACCATATATTTT. The full variable domain, with the rest looked up from reference TRBV5-6 and TRBJ1-3, is DAGVTQSPTHLIKTRGQQVTLRCSPKSGHDTVSWYQQALGQGPQFIFQYYEEEERQRGNFPDRFSGHQFPNYSSELNVNALLLGDSALYLCASSSKGQGSGNTIYFGEGSWLTVV.

V usage is TRBV19 and J usage is TRBJ2-2; D is undetermined. CDR1 and CDR2 from the germline V gene are LNHDA and SQIVND (reference sequence). Deletions cut 3 bases from V and 2 bases from J, with 7 bases between. CDR3 length: 14 residues. CDR3 sequence (DNA): TGTGCCAGTAGTATTTTAGCTAACACCGGGGAGCTGTTTTTT. Its translation: CASSILANTGELFF.

The chain carries TRBV7-9 and TRBJ2-3; 7 nucleotides align to TRBD1. The CDR3 is 16 residues long. Germline V CDR1 and CDR2: SEHNR, FQNEAQ (reference sequence). V gave up 5 bases and J gave up 4 bases; unmatched junction bases: 12. Here the CDR3 reads CASSPKGRGGADTQYF. Here the CDR3 DNA reads TGTGCCAGCAGCCCGAAGGGTAGAGGGGGCGCAGATACGCAGTATTTT.

With regard to this clone: Other nucleotide sequences from this sample produce the same CDR3. The rearrangement uses TRBV18 and TRBJ1-4; D call uncertain. CDR3 size: 11 residues. The V end was cut by 2 bases, the J end by 8 bases, with 3 bases between. Germline V CDR1 and CDR2: KGHSH, LQKENI. The DNA for the CDR3 is TGTGCCAGCTCACCAGGGGAAAAACTGTTTTTT. This sequence encodes CASSPGEKLFF.

The chain recombines TRBV5-4 with TRBJ2-5, with a weak D call TRBD1 (6 bases). The CDR3 has 14 residues. Germline assignment: CDR1 SGHNT and CDR2 YYREEE (reference sequence). Trimming stripped 4 bases from V and 2 bases from J, with 12 bases between. For the CDR3, the DNA is TGTGCCAGCAGCCCCTGGACAGTGCAAGAGACCCAGTACTTC. As protein: CASSPWTVQETQYF.

The chain has TRBV15 and TRBJ1-2; D is uncertain. With 5 bases removed from V and 2 bases from J, the gap between germline ends came to 18 bases. Looked up from germline, CDR1 is LNHNV and CDR2 is YYDKDF (reference sequence). CDR3 length: 16 residues. The DNA for the CDR3 is TGTGCCACCAGCCCGGTACCAGGTGAGGGAAACTATGGCTACACCTTC. Translating it yields CATSPVPGEGNYGYTF.

The chain is built from TRBV27 and TRBJ1-5; 10 bases agree with TRBD1. The V segment lost 1 base and the J segment 5 bases; nucleotides outside the gene matches: 5. The CDR3 spans 16 residues. Germline CDR1 reads MNHEY; CDR2 reads SMNVEV (reference sequence). The CDR3 loop reads CASSLLGTGVDQPQHF. DNA for the CDR3: TGTGCCAGCAGTTTATTAGGGACAGGGGTCGATCAGCCCCAGCATTTT.

The chain is built from TRBV6-5 and TRBJ2-7, with TRBD2 matching 7 bases. The J segment lost 0 bases and the V segment lost 6 bases, leaving 5 bases of the junction unmatched. The V gene's germline CDR1 is MNHEY and CDR2 SVGAGI. CDR3 length equals 14 residues. CDR3: CASRQAGSSYEQYF. In nucleotides, the CDR3 is TGTGCCAGCAGACAAGCGGGGAGCTCCTACGAGCAGTACTTC.

Written as DNA, the CDR3 is TGTGCCATCAGGAGGGGGACAGGGCTCCTAGAGACCCAGTACTTC. It codes for CAIRRGTGLLETQYF. The chain links TRBV10-3 to TRBJ2-5; 9 bases map to TRBD1. With V trimmed by 6 bases and J by 4 bases, 9 bases remained unmatched. Germline V gene lookup returns CDR1 ENHRY and CDR2 SYGVKD. The CDR3 totals 15 residues.

V and J are TRBV11-3 and TRBJ2-3, with D perhaps TRBD1 (6 bases). The V end lost 5 bases, the J end lost 4 bases, and 10 bases lay between the germline ends. Germline CDR1 is SGHNT and CDR2 is YENEEA. This CDR3 spans 13 amino acids. This CDR3 reads CASSPQGSDTQYF. In DNA, the CDR3 is TGTGCCAGCAGCCCACAGGGATCAGATACGCAGTATTTT.

The CDR3 bases are TGTGCCAGCAGCGGGACAGGGGGCCAAGAGACCCAGTACTTC. It codes for CASSGTGGQETQYF. This chain uses TRBV5-4 with TRBJ2-5; 11 bases are a match to TRBD1. Trimming removed 4 bases from V and 1 base from J; junction bases left unmatched: 0. This CDR3 is built from 14 residues. The V gene's germline CDR1 is SGHNT and CDR2 YYREEE (reference sequence).

J is TRBJ1-3 and V is TRBV9; D ambiguous. The CDR3 sequence is 12 residues long. The germline V gene encodes CDR1 SGDLS and CDR2 YYNGEE. Trimming left V 0 bases short and J 4 bases short, with 2 bases between. The CDR3 region is CASSVDGNTIYF. The CDR3, as DNA: TGTGCCAGCAGCGTAGACGGAAACACCATATATTTT.

This clone has only a few counts. This sequence joins TRBV28 and TRBJ2-7, with D perhaps matching TRBD2 (6 bases). This CDR3 is 12 amino acids long. V lost 6 bases and J lost 7, with 13 bases in between. From germline, CDR1 is MDHEN and CDR2 SYDVKM. The CDR3 DNA reads as TGTGCCAGCAGCGGACTGGGGAGGGAGCAGTACTTC. This codes for CASSGLGREQYF. The whole variable domain, filled in from reference TRBV28 and TRBJ2-7, reads DVKVTQSSRYLVKRTGEKVFLECVQDMDHENMFWYRQDPGLGLRLIYFSYDVKMKEKGDIPEGYSVSREKKERFSLILESASTNQTSMYLCASSGLGREQYFGPGTRLTVT.

This clone has more than one count but fewer than ten. The chain couples TRBV2 to TRBJ2-3; 8 positions match TRBD1. V lost 10 bases and J lost 5; bases outside the gene matches: 8. CDR3 size: 13 residues. Per germline, CDR1 SNHLY and CDR2 FYNNEI. CDR3 residues: CANQGARVDTQYF. The CDR3 nucleotides read TGTGCCAACCAGGGGGCGCGAGTAGATACGCAGTATTTT.

This chain joins TRBV5-1 and TRBJ2-7; 14 bases line up with TRBD2. The CDR3 contains 17 residues. Germline V gene data show CDR1 as SGHRS and CDR2 as YFSETQ. Unmatched junction bases numbered 4, after V lost 2 bases and J lost 0 bases. The CDR3 DNA follows: TGCGCCAGCAGCTTAAGACTAGCGGGAGGGAGCTCCTACGAGCAGTACTTC. Translation gives CASSLRLAGGSSYEQYF. Full variable domain (missing parts from reference TRBV5-1 and TRBJ2-7): KAGVTQTPRYLIKTRGQQVTLSCSPISGHRSVSWYQQTPGQGLQFLFEYFSETQRNKGNFPGRFSGRQFSNSRSEMNVSTLELGDSALYLCASSLRLAGGSSYEQYFGPGTRLTVT.